These 20 T cell receptor beta chains were all obtained from the same sample, sequenced in a study of cytomegalovirus exposure and HLA in healthy donors. The PCR used 60 Vbeta and 13 Jbeta primers. TCRdb's copy holds only in-frame clones and misses some; the assay was immunoSEQ multiplex PCR. The repertoire consists of about 60,000 clones, with approximately 80% occurring once and the leading ten covering about 3.6%. Source material: PBMCs. The source of these receptors is a woman between 40 and 55 years old in good health and CMV-seropositive.

This chain uses TRBV11-2 with TRBJ2-3; 8 bases map to TRBD2. The CDR3 is 14 residues long. The V segment lost 7 bases and the J segment 4 bases; nucleotides outside the gene matches: 7. Germline lookup yields CDR1 SGHAT and CDR2 FQNNGV. CDR3: CASTPGRGADTQYF. The DNA of the CDR3 is TGTGCCAGCACCCCCGGGAGGGGGGCAGATACGCAGTATTTT.

This chain links TRBV11-2 with TRBJ1-3; possible D gene TRBD1, 5 bases. This CDR3 is built from 12 residues. V was pared by 5 bases and J by 11 bases, with 13 bases between. The V gene's germline CDR1 is SGHAT and CDR2 FQNNGV. CDR3 nucleotide sequence: TGTGCCAGCAGCCCAGGAGGGGACCCCATATATTTT. It yields the protein CASSPGGDPIYF.

This chain links TRBV5-6 with TRBJ2-5, with D perhaps matching TRBD2 (6 bases). The CDR3 runs to 15 residues. Germline CDR1 is SGHDT and CDR2 is YYEEEE. V lost 2 bases to trimming and J lost 1 base, with 12 bases between them. Here the CDR3 DNA reads TGTGCCAGCAGCTTTTTACGGGGGAGCCAAGAGACCCAGTACTTC. Residues: CASSFLRGSQETQYF.

The chain employs TRBV11-2 and TRBJ1-2, with 8 bases lining up with TRBD1. Germline assignment: CDR1 SGHAT and CDR2 FQNNGV. V was pared by 1 base and J by 2 bases, with 3 bases of the junction left unmatched. This CDR3 contains 15 residues. The CDR3 region has the DNA TGTGCCAGCAGCTTAGGGACAGGGTTGAACTATGGCTACACCTTC. Amino acids: CASSLGTGLNYGYTF.

V and J are TRBV4-1 and TRBJ2-3; 10 nucleotides agree with TRBD1. J lost 5 bases, V lost 4 bases, and 6 bases had no gene match. This CDR3 has 15 amino acids. In germline, CDR1 is MGHRA, CDR2 YSYEKL. CDR3 residues: CASSPTGQGRDTQYF. CDR3 nucleotide sequence: TGCGCCAGCAGCCCCACGGGACAGGGGAGAGATACGCAGTATTTT.

The V call is TRBV5-1, the J call TRBJ1-4; 7 bases are shared with TRBD1. The V segment lost 1 base and the J segment 8 bases; nucleotides outside the gene matches: 5. This CDR3 has 14 amino acids. Looked up from germline, CDR1 is SGHRS and CDR2 is YFSETQ. The CDR3 sequence is CASSLTTGDEKLFF. The CDR3 coding sequence is TGCGCCAGCAGCTTGACTACAGGGGACGAAAAACTGTTTTTT.

The genes are TRBV4-1 and TRBJ1-2; D unclear. This CDR3 has 11 residues. V was shortened by 6 bases and J by 4 bases, with 6 bases between the two germline ends. Germline values: CDR1 MGHRA, CDR2 YSYEKL. CDR3: CASSPGYGYTF. CDR3 bases: TGCGCCAGCAGTCCCGGCTATGGCTACACCTTC.

This sequence joins TRBV19 and TRBJ1-2; no reliable D call. With 1 base removed from V and 0 bases from J, the gap between germline ends came to 12 bases. Germline CDR1 LNHDA, CDR2 SQIVND (reference sequence). The CDR3 has 16 residues. CDR3 loop: CASSIVPGPTNYGYTF. CDR3 coding DNA: TGTGCCAGTAGTATAGTCCCGGGTCCGACTAACTATGGCTACACCTTC.

The chain uses TRBV6-5 and TRBJ2-1; possible D gene TRBD2, 6 bases. Trimming cost V 8 bases and J 0 bases, with 11 bases left between them. CDR1 and CDR2 from the germline V gene are MNHEY and SVGAGI. This CDR3 region has 14 residues. For the CDR3, the DNA is TGTGCCAGCCAACTCGGGAGCTCCTACAATGAGCAGTTCTTC. Protein: CASQLGSSYNEQFF.

The CDR3 coding sequence is TGTGCCAGCAGCCCGAAGTCAAGGAGTAACACTGAAGCTTTCTTT. Protein: CASSPKSRSNTEAFF. The chain uses TRBV16 and TRBJ1-1; unclear D gene. Between the trimmed V and J ends, which lost 4 bases and 2 bases, there was a span of 14 bases. This CDR3 contains 15 residues. Per the germline V gene, CDR1 is KGHSY and CDR2 is FQNENV.

The J gene is TRBJ2-5, the V gene TRBV19; 8 positions match TRBD1. Germline V gives CDR1 LNHDA, CDR2 SQIVND (reference sequence). Trimming cost V 5 bases and J 4 bases; bases outside gene matches: 0. This CDR3 is built from 12 residues. This chain's CDR3 is CASSDRGETQYF. CDR3 in DNA: TGTGCCAGTAGTGACAGGGGAGAGACCCAGTACTTC. The whole variable domain, remainder taken from reference TRBV19 and TRBJ2-5, is DGGITQSPKYLFRKEGQNVTLSCEQNLNHDAMYWYRQDPGQGLRLIYYSQIVNDFQKGDIAEGYSVSREKKESFPLTVTSAQKNPTAFYLCASSDRGETQYFGPGTRLLVL.

The chain joins TRBV5-5 to TRBJ2-6, with D possibly matching TRBD1 (6 bases). Germline V gives CDR1 SGHKS, CDR2 YYEKEE (reference sequence). Trimming removed 2 bases at V and 2 bases at J, with 8 bases between. The CDR3 has 15 residues. The CDR3 loop is CASSFGGTGANVLTF. The DNA for the CDR3 is TGTGCCAGCAGCTTTGGGGGCACTGGGGCCAACGTCCTGACTTTC.

This CDR3 reads CASSQSRDRGRSYNSPLHF. CDR3 in DNA: TGTGCCAGCAGCCAAAGTCGCGACAGGGGTCGCTCCTATAATTCACCCCTCCACTTT. The chain uses TRBV14 and TRBJ1-6; 8 bases align to TRBD1. The CDR3 sequence is 19 residues long. CDR1 is SGHDN and CDR2 is FVKESK in the germline V gene. The V gene end was trimmed by 2 bases and the J gene end by 0 bases; junction bases not matched to a gene: 9.

The V call is TRBV9, the J call TRBJ2-1; TRBD2 aligns across 7 bases. Germline V lookup: CDR1 SGDLS, CDR2 YYNGEE. CDR3 length: 13 residues. The junction had 8 bases not matched to a gene; V was cut back by 6 bases and J by 8 bases. CDR3 nucleotides: TGTGCCAGCAACCGGCCGGGGAGGGATGAGCAGTTCTTC. It translates to CASNRPGRDEQFF.

The J gene is TRBJ2-7, the V gene TRBV4-3; no reliable D call. Germline V lookup: CDR1 LGHNA, CDR2 YSLEER. The CDR3 runs 15 residues. V was cut by 0 bases and J by 4 bases, with 13 bases left in between. The CDR3 bases are TGCGCCAGCAGCCAAGACCGCGGCAGTAATTACGAGCAGTACTTC. Residues: CASSQDRGSNYEQYF.

The CDR3 coding sequence is TGTGCCAGCAGCTTTTCTAGCGGGGCCTACGAGCAGTACTTC. It specifies CASSFSSGAYEQYF. This sequence joins TRBV14 and TRBJ2-7; the match to TRBD2 covers 9 bases. Germline V gene data show CDR1 as SGHDN and CDR2 as FVKESK. The CDR3 has 14 amino acids. V was clipped by 5 bases and J by 2 bases; unmatched bases: 4.

The V call is TRBV27, the J call TRBJ1-6; 7 bases fit TRBD1. J lost 6 bases, V lost 6 bases, and 8 bases had no gene match. The germline CDR1 and CDR2 sequences are MNHEY and SMNVEV (reference sequence). The CDR3 consists of 15 residues. For the CDR3, the DNA is TGTGCCAGCAGAACGACGGACAGGTCTAATTCACCCCTCCACTTT. This gives the protein CASRTTDRSNSPLHF.

In its sample, this clone was seen a few times. The J gene is TRBJ2-1, the V gene TRBV7-6; tentative D call: TRBD2 (6 bases). CDR3 length: 16 residues. The germline gives CDR1 SGHVS, CDR2 FNYEAQ. V gave up 5 bases and J gave up 1 base, with 15 bases separating them. In nucleotides, the CDR3 is TGTGCCAGCAGCCCTATCCGGGGGAGTTCCTACAATGAGCAGTTCTTC. Translation: CASSPIRGSSYNEQFF.

The chain links TRBV18 to TRBJ2-3; TRBD2 matches at 8 bases. Germline V gene sequence: CDR1 KGHSH, CDR2 LQKENI. The CDR3 length is 16 residues. J was trimmed by 4 bases and V by 1 base; bases with no gene match: 7. The CDR3 sequence is CASSPLRRGGADTQYF. In nucleotides, the CDR3 is TGTGCCAGCTCACCACTACGTCGGGGGGGCGCAGATACGCAGTATTTT.

This clone was counted a few times. The chain employs TRBV5-6 and TRBJ1-1; 8 bases map to TRBD1. The CDR3 has 17 amino acids. Germline trimming cut 3 bases from V and 5 bases from J; bases unmatched to any gene: 15. From germline, CDR1 is SGHDT and CDR2 YYEEEE. The CDR3: CASSSLQGALGYTEAFF. CDR3 nucleotides: TGTGCCAGCAGCTCCCTTCAGGGGGCGCTGGGTTATACTGAAGCTTTCTTT.